This section outlines one TCR beta chain sequence together with its context. Which antigen it targets is not known. No base qualities exist here, and no much larger clone lies one base off it. The collaborating institutions used their own protocols to collect whole blood in K2EDTA tubes. For TCRbeta analysis, collaborators shipped samples as frozen whole blood, isolated PBMCs, or DNA extracted from either of those sample types. This specimen comes from a study of blood T cell repertoires in COVID-19 (dated by TCRdb to the early 2020s). About the investigation overall: Collaborator samples came from the United States, Italy and Spain and covered acute and convalescent phases of COVID-19. The material from the prospective study consisted of cDNA or gDNA derived from T cells, B-cell-depleted T cells, or PBMCs. The dataset comprised deeply sampled blood TCRbeta repertoires from subjects exposed to, actively infected with, or recovered from COVID-19. The repertoires were released in a freely available public database intended as a resource for research on the immune response to SARS-CoV-2. Samples were obtained from the ongoing ImmuneRACE study (first 160 participants) and from 1,000 to 1,500 subjects provided by 6 global collaborators. Sample metadata almost always included a de-identified subject ID, COVID-19 status, age in years and sex. Where HLA class I and class II types were available, the types were taken from metadata supplied by the sample provider, not from assay-based typing.

Study-level results and caveats: How much clinical and demographic metadata was included differed by source and by participant, and the metadata was provided uncurated.

TCRbeta CDR3 regions were amplified from genomic DNA by means of the immunoSEQ Assay, a bias-controlled multiplex PCR. The paper's processing steps were these. Within the assay, amplification of reference gene primers was used to estimate how many nucleated cells each sample contained. Sequence reads were collapsed and filtered to measure the absolute abundance of every unique TCRbeta CDR3 rearrangement. For each sample, productive Simpson clonality was calculated as the square root of Simpson's diversity index over productive rearrangements. Entries here come from immuneACCESS through TCRdb and include only in-frame sequences with V and J called. Some clones fail to appear in such tables; in the studies checked, an unresolved V gene covers under half of the shortfall, and the cause of the remainder is unknown. V, J and clone size reflect that table, while D and trimming were determined from the DNA. This sample holds 85,000 to 120,000 clones; approximately 86% were observed only once. The ten largest clonotypes hold over 2.5% of the sample.

The CDR1 and CDR2 encoded by the germline V gene are MNHEY and SVGEGT. V loses 0 bases of germline sequence and J loses 3 bases, and the interval between the two ends is 11 bases. Its CDR3 holds 15 amino acids, cysteine through phenylalanine. CDR3 DNA only is kept here, 45 bases in frame from base 1. This receptor chain uses TRBV6-2 or TRBV6-3 and TRBJ2-5, and possibly TRBD2, on 6 matching bases. The TCR was taken from a man aged 50 or older with active or convalescent COVID-19. The specimen sequenced was peripheral blood. The base sequence is TGTGCCAGCAGTTACTCCGTGTCTAGCGAAGAGACCCAGTACTTC. It encodes CASSYSVSSEETQYF.